This TCR beta chain stems from a study of T cells in Graves' hyperthyroidism and ophthalmopathy. Study outcomes and limitations: It was a median approximately 6 months before onset that the model predicted ophthalmopathy.

CDR3 length: 15 residues. Trimming took 4 bases from V and 3 from J, leaving 14 bases between them. Germline lookup yields CDR1 SGDLS and CDR2 YYNGEE. Uncontrolled infection, other autoimmune disease, pregnancy or lactation led to exclusion. This clonotype was seen ten or more times. Its antigen is not known. Template material for amplifying TCR beta CDR3 regions consisted of RNA transcripts. HTBI primers were the set used in a first-round RT-PCR of the TCR CDR3. TCRdb reprocessed the multiplex PCR reads via MiXCR and lists one record per CDR3 protein. The data hold roughly 300,000 distinct CDR3 sequences, with roughly 13% observed a single time.

The V and J genes are TRBV9 and TRBJ2-1, with D maybe TRBD2 (6 bases). Sequenced sample: blood. The TCR originated in a woman younger than 45 with Graves' hyperthyroidism. In nucleotides, the CDR3 is TGTGCCAGCAGCCTGGGAGGAGCGGTCTACAATGAGCAGTTCTTC. Translating it yields CASSLGGAVYNEQFF.